The subject of this entry is one T cell receptor beta chain. Its cognate antigen is unknown. The study ran its PCR with 60 Vbeta and 13 Jbeta primers. Assay: immunoSEQ multiplex PCR; the TCRdb copy retains only in-frame clones and omits some. This repertoire includes 85,000 to 110,000 clones. The data originate from a study of cytomegalovirus exposure and HLA in healthy donors. Study-wide points: Altogether, 150 to 200 TCR beta chains were recorded as cytomegalovirus-associated. Some segments of the V type, notably TRBV6-2 and TRBV6-3, were excluded as indistinguishable.

Germline V CDR1 and CDR2: MNHEY, SVGAGI. V trimming: 6 bases; J trimming: 4 bases; junction bases outside the gene matches: 5. The CDR3 loop spans 14 amino acids. Healthy bone marrow donors formed the donor group. The rearrangement joins TRBV6-5 to TRBJ2-3; 9 positions match TRBD1. The TCR comes from a man aged 35 to 55 in good health and CMV-seronegative. Sequences were obtained from PBMCs. CDR3 nucleotides: TGTGCCAGCAGGCGGACAGGGGATTCAGATACGCAGTATTTT. Translating gives CASRRTGDSDTQYF.